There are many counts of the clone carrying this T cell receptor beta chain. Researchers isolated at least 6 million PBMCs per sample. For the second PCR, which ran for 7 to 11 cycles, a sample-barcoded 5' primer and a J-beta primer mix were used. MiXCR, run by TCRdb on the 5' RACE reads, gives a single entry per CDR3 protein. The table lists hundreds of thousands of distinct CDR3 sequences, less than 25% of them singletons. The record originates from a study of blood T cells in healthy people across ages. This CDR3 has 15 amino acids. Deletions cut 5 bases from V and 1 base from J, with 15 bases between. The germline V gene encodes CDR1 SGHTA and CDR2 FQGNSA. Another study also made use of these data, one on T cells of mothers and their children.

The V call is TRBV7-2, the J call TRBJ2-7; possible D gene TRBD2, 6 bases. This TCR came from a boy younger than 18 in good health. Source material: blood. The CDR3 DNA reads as TGTGCCAGCAGCCCCCGGGTCGGGACTTCCTACGAGCAGTACTTC. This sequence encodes CASSPRVGTSYEQYF.